The 29 T cell receptor beta chains listed next were all sequenced from one sample in a study of cytomegalovirus exposure and HLA in healthy donors. Both 60 Vbeta primers and 13 Jbeta primers went into the PCR. Sequencing used immunoSEQ multiplex PCR; TCRdb keeps in-frame clones, though not all of them. Here the sample spans more than 110,000 clones, roughly 73% being singletons. The sample consisted of PBMCs. Receptors originate from a woman aged 35 to 49 in good health and CMV-seronegative.

This clone was seen a handful of times. The chain uses TRBV27 and TRBJ2-2; 8 bases fit TRBD1. The CDR3 length is 15 residues. Germline assignment: CDR1 MNHEY and CDR2 SMNVEV (reference sequence). Trimming cost V 3 bases and J 7 bases; bases outside gene matches: 7. The CDR3 spells CASSLGTGPIGELFF. The CDR3 DNA reads as TGTGCCAGCAGTTTGGGGACAGGCCCTATCGGGGAGCTGTTTTTT.

The chain uses TRBV7-3 and TRBJ2-3; TRBD1 aligns across 10 bases. The CDR3 consists of 14 residues. Trimming removed 3 bases from V and 5 bases from J; junction bases left unmatched: 2. Germline V CDR1 and CDR2: SGHTA, FQGTGA. DNA of the CDR3: TGTGCCAGCAGCTTCGGGACAGGGGAAGATACGCAGTATTTT. Translated, it gives CASSFGTGEDTQYF. Filled out from reference TRBV7-3 and TRBJ2-3, the complete variable domain reads GAGVSQTPSNKVTEKGKYVELRCDPISGHTALYWYRQSLGQGPEFLIYFQGTGAADDSGLPNDRFFAVRPEGSVSTLKIQRTERGDSAVYLCASSFGTGEDTQYFGPGTRLTVL.

V is TRBV25-1 and J is TRBJ2-1; D may be TRBD1 (6 bases). Germline-derived CDR1 and CDR2 are MGHDK and SYGVNS. V lost 3 bases and J lost 6, with 24 bases in between. The CDR3 is 18 amino acids. The CDR3 reads CASSDLKSRGSGGNEQFF. The CDR3 nucleotides read TGTGCCAGCAGTGACCTAAAATCGAGGGGGTCTGGAGGCAATGAGCAGTTCTTC.

The chain couples TRBV7-9 to TRBJ1-5, with D maybe TRBD1 (5 bases). Looked up from germline, CDR1 is SEHNR and CDR2 is FQNEAQ (reference sequence). The CDR3 is 15 amino acids. Trimming took off 3 bases at V and 3 bases at J, with 12 bases between the two ends. CDR3 amino acids: CASSLGHRNNQPQHF. CDR3 sequence (DNA): TGTGCCAGCAGCTTGGGTCACAGGAACAATCAGCCCCAGCATTTT.

CDR3 sequence reads: CASSPRRWRGVTQETQYF. In DNA, the CDR3 is TGTGCCAGCAGCCCTCGTCGGTGGCGGGGGGTAACTCAAGAGACCCAGTACTTC. The chain has TRBV7-8 and TRBJ2-5, with TRBD2 matching over 8 bases. CDR1 is SGHVS and CDR2 is FQNEAQ in the germline V gene. The CDR3 is 18 amino acids. The J segment lost 2 bases and the V segment lost 5 bases, leaving 16 bases of the junction unmatched.

The gene calls are TRBV9 and TRBJ1-2, with D perhaps matching TRBD1 (6 bases). CDR3 length: 13 residues. The germline CDR1 and CDR2 sequences are SGDLS and YYNGEE. V dropped 5 bases and J dropped 8 bases, with 16 bases sitting between them. The CDR3, as DNA: TGTGCCAGCAGGACTACAGGGTTAGGAGGCTACACCTTC. This sequence encodes CASRTTGLGGYTF.

This clone was found once. This rearrangement joins TRBV6-6 to TRBJ1-5; D not resolved. V lost 7 bases and J 0 bases, leaving 7 bases between the germline ends. This CDR3 has 13 residues. Germline V lookup: CDR1 MNHNY, CDR2 SVGAGI (reference sequence). The CDR3 region has the DNA TGTGCCAGCACCACTAATAGCAATCAGCCCCAGCATTTT. It encodes CASTTNSNQPQHF.

The rearrangement uses TRBV10-3 and TRBJ2-5, with D perhaps matching TRBD2 (6 bases). The CDR3 extends over 13 amino acids. Per the germline V gene, CDR1 is ENHRY and CDR2 is SYGVKD. Trimming shortened V by 6 bases and J by 5 bases, and 13 bases separated the two germline ends. CDR3 residues: CAIRETSSETQYF. Written as DNA, the CDR3 is TGTGCCATCAGAGAGACTAGTTCTGAGACCCAGTACTTC.

DNA of the CDR3: TGTGCCAGCAGTGCCGGAGACCCAAATCAGCCCCAGCATTTT. Translated, it gives CASSAGDPNQPQHF. The chain uses TRBV28 and TRBJ1-5; D is undetermined. V was shortened by 5 bases and J by 4 bases, with 12 bases between the two germline ends. Germline V CDR1 and CDR2: MDHEN, SYDVKM. There are 14 residues in the CDR3.

This chain links TRBV19 with TRBJ2-5; 7 bases match TRBD1. The CDR3 runs to 15 residues. After removal of 5 bases from V and 5 bases from J, the junction contained 11 bases not matched to a gene. Germline V CDR1 and CDR2: LNHDA, SQIVND (reference sequence). Here the CDR3 reads CASSAETQGKETQYF. The CDR3 bases are TGTGCCAGTAGTGCCGAAACACAGGGGAAGGAGACCCAGTACTTC.

V usage is TRBV6-1 and J usage is TRBJ2-1; D ambiguous. CDR1 and CDR2 from the germline V gene are MNHNS and SASEGT. Trimming removed 7 bases at V and 2 bases at J, with 12 bases between. The CDR3 runs 14 residues. CDR3 amino acids: CASKSEAAYNEQFF. In DNA form, the CDR3 reads TGTGCCAGCAAGAGTGAAGCTGCCTACAATGAGCAGTTCTTC.

V and J are TRBV5-6 and TRBJ1-1; 7 nucleotides agree with TRBD1. V dropped 3 bases and J dropped 0; count of bases not matched to a gene: 5. There are 15 residues in the CDR3. The germline V gene has CDR1 SGHDT and CDR2 YYEEEE. The CDR3 nucleotides are TGTGCCAGCAGCTGGGGACAGCAGATGAACACTGAAGCTTTCTTT. Translating it yields CASSWGQQMNTEAFF.

This clone occurred a few times. The V call is TRBV2, the J call TRBJ1-2, with unresolved D. Trimming pared 8 bases from V and 2 bases from J, leaving 15 bases between. The CDR3 has 14 residues. CDR1 SNHLY and CDR2 FYNNEI come from the germline V gene. Here the CDR3 reads CASPAPDKNYGYTF. The CDR3 DNA follows: TGTGCCAGCCCCGCGCCTGACAAGAACTATGGCTACACCTTC.

The sample holds a few counts of this clone. This chain connects TRBV5-6 to TRBJ2-2; TRBD1 is a possible D gene (5 bases). Germline V gene lookup returns CDR1 SGHDT and CDR2 YYEEEE. CDR3 size: 14 residues. V was trimmed by 6 bases and J by 6 bases, leaving 15 bases between them. Here the CDR3 reads CASKDTRISGELFF. The CDR3 DNA sequence: TGTGCCAGCAAGGACACCCGGATTTCCGGGGAGCTGTTTTTT.

The chain carries TRBV10-1 and TRBJ2-3; D is uncertain. This CDR3 comprises 13 residues. Germline CDR1 reads WNHNN; CDR2 reads SYGVQD (reference sequence). The germline V and J ends were trimmed by 3 bases and 5 bases, with 9 bases remaining between them. In DNA form, the CDR3 reads TGCGCCAGCAGTGATGTGCGATTAGATACGCAGTATTTT. Its translation is CASSDVRLDTQYF.

The chain couples TRBV5-4 to TRBJ2-1; perhaps TRBD2 as D (6 bases). The germline V and J ends were trimmed by 2 bases and 0 bases, with 12 bases remaining between them. Germline assignment: CDR1 SGHNT and CDR2 YYREEE (reference sequence). CDR3 size: 16 residues. The CDR3 region has the DNA TGTGCCAGCAGCTTCATTCGGGGGAGCTCCTACAATGAGCAGTTCTTC. It encodes CASSFIRGSSYNEQFF. Full variable domain (rest looked up from reference TRBV5-4 and TRBJ2-1): ETGVTQSPTHLIKTRGQQVTLRCSSQSGHNTVSWYQQALGQGPQFIFQYYREEENGRGNFPPRFSGLQFPNYSSELNVNALELDDSALYLCASSFIRGSSYNEQFFGPGTRLTVL.

This clone was counted once. V usage is TRBV14 and J usage is TRBJ1-2; possibly TRBD1 for D (6 bases). With 0 bases removed from V and 4 bases from J, the gap between germline ends came to 18 bases. The CDR3 sequence is 17 residues long. In germline, CDR1 is SGHDN, CDR2 FVKESK. Written as DNA, the CDR3 is TGTGCCAGCAGCCAAGATCTTTTGGGGGCGACGGTCTATGGCTACACCTTC. This encodes CASSQDLLGATVYGYTF. The full variable domain, completed using reference TRBV14 and TRBJ1-2, is EAGVTQFPSHSVIEKGQTVTLRCDPISGHDNLYWYRRVMGKEIKFLLHFVKESKQDESGMPNNRFLAERTGGTYSTLKVQPAELEDSGVYFCASSQDLLGATVYGYTFGSGTRLTVV.

V is TRBV2 and J is TRBJ2-5; TRBD1 matches 9 bases. Matching the DNA end better, TRBJ2-7 makes the J call doubtful. CDR1 SNHLY and CDR2 FYNNEI come from the germline V gene. The CDR3 covers 15 residues. This CDR3 reads CASSGDREEIYEQYF. CDR3 sequence (DNA): TGTGCCAGCAGTGGGGACAGGGAGGAGATCTACGAGCAGTACTTC.

In its sample, this clone was seen a few times. This chain uses TRBV14 with TRBJ1-3; D gene ambiguous. The CDR3 has 16 amino acids. The V and J ends lost 1 base and 0 bases respectively, with 10 bases between them. Germline-derived CDR1 and CDR2 are SGHDN and FVKESK. DNA of the CDR3: TGTGCCAGCAGCCAAGTGAGTTTAACCTCTGGAAACACCATATATTTT. It is translated as CASSQVSLTSGNTIYF.

The CDR3 protein is CASSLAEGRTEAFF. The CDR3 nucleotides read TGTGCCAGCAGCTTAGCGGAGGGAAGGACTGAAGCTTTCTTT. V is TRBV7-6 and J is TRBJ1-1; D is unresolved. The CDR3 spans 14 residues. CDR1 is SGHVS, CDR2 FNYEAQ, per germline. With 0 bases removed from V and 5 bases from J, the gap between germline ends came to 10 bases.

Here the CDR3 reads CASSYSGSSGLYEQYF. CDR3 DNA: TGTGCCAGCAGTTACTCGGGATCTTCAGGACTCTACGAGCAGTACTTC. The chain carries TRBV6-5 and TRBJ2-7; a possible D gene is TRBD2 (5 bases). V dropped 0 bases and J dropped 3 bases, with 15 bases sitting between them. Germline CDR1 MNHEY, CDR2 SVGAGI. This CDR3 spans 16 amino acids.

This clone came up once. Here the CDR3 DNA reads TGTGCCAGCAGCTTACAGTTCACGGAGACCCAGTACTTC. Translating gives CASSLQFTETQYF. The chain carries TRBV11-2 and TRBJ2-5, with D hard to call. Germline CDR1 reads SGHAT; CDR2 reads FQNNGV. V was trimmed by 2 bases and J by 5 bases, leaving 9 bases between them. The CDR3 is made up of 13 amino acids. Full variable domain (rest looked up from reference TRBV11-2 and TRBJ2-5): EAGVAQSPRYKIIEKRQSVAFWCNPISGHATLYWYQQILGQGPKLLIQFQNNGVVDDSQLPKDRFSAERLKGVDSTLKIQPAKLEDSAVYLCASSLQFTETQYFGPGTRLLVL.

CDR3 protein: CAVHKDRSYEQYF. Here the CDR3 DNA reads TGTGCCGTCCACAAGGACAGGTCCTACGAGCAGTACTTC. This rearrangement joins TRBV10-3 to TRBJ2-7; TRBD1 agrees at 7 bases. V shed 11 bases and J 1 base; nucleotides not matched to a gene: 8. The CDR3 covers 13 residues. Germline CDR1 ENHRY, CDR2 SYGVKD.

This sequence joins TRBV5-1 and TRBJ1-5, with a possible D match to TRBD1 (5 bases). Trimming took 2 bases from V and 7 from J, leaving 16 bases between them. CDR3 length: 15 residues. Germline V CDR1 and CDR2: SGHRS, YFSETQ. The chain's CDR3 is CASSLSGLPGQPQHF. CDR3 sequence (DNA): TGCGCCAGCAGCTTATCGGGACTCCCAGGGCAGCCCCAGCATTTT.

This clone is a singleton in its sample. This chain links TRBV10-3 with TRBJ1-3; the D gene is possibly TRBD1 (5 bases). Germline CDR1 and CDR2: ENHRY and SYGVKD. The CDR3 runs 14 residues. The ends were cut back, 7 bases at V and 2 bases at J, with 12 bases in the middle. The DNA for the CDR3 is TGTGCCATCATGGTCGAAGGGGCTGGAAACACCATATATTTT. It is translated as CAIMVEGAGNTIYF.

The J gene is TRBJ2-3, the V gene TRBV2, with 12 bases aligning to TRBD2. Losses at the gene ends were 5 bases for V and 5 bases for J; bases not matched to a gene: 8. In germline, CDR1 is SNHLY, CDR2 FYNNEI. The CDR3 spans 16 residues. The CDR3 region is CASSLQLAGGGDTQYF. DNA for the CDR3: TGTGCCAGCAGTCTCCAACTAGCGGGGGGCGGAGATACGCAGTATTTT.

The chain combines TRBV7-9 with TRBJ1-1; a weak D match, TRBD1 (5 bases). Trimming removed 5 bases from V and 4 bases from J, with 11 bases in between. CDR1 is SEHNR, CDR2 FQNEAQ, per germline (reference sequence). The CDR3 covers 13 residues. This chain's CDR3 is CASSASGGTEAFF. In DNA, the CDR3 is TGTGCCAGCAGCGCCTCCGGGGGCACTGAAGCTTTCTTT.

This chain connects TRBV29-1 to TRBJ1-2, with D possibly matching TRBD1 (6 bases). This CDR3 has 13 residues. The V and J ends lost 6 bases and 3 bases respectively, with 14 bases between them. CDR1 is SQVTM and CDR2 is ANQGSEA in the germline V gene. CDR3 amino acids: CSVHRELDYGYTF. CDR3 sequence (DNA): TGCAGCGTCCACAGGGAGTTGGACTATGGCTACACCTTC.

The V gene is TRBV5-1, the J gene TRBJ2-5, with TRBD2 matching 7 bases. The ends lost 1 base at V and 2 bases at J; junction bases unmatched: 5. There are 15 residues in the CDR3. Germline values: CDR1 SGHRS, CDR2 YFSETQ. The CDR3 here is CASSLNPAGQETQYF. The CDR3, as DNA: TGCGCCAGCAGCTTGAATCCAGCGGGGCAAGAGACCCAGTACTTC.